This T cell receptor (beta chain) was obtained from a study of cytomegalovirus exposure and HLA in healthy donors (TCRdb year 2017). In the study overall: According to a later analysis, the 120 or so validation repertoires were produced on the same platform as the 666 repertoires of the first cohort. The study was designed to test whether signatures of past pathogen exposure could be identified by cataloging public T cell receptors. To predict cytomegalovirus infection status, the study brought together high-throughput TCR immunosequencing, statistical association of individual TCRs with disease status, and machine learning. Along with the approximately 620-subject first cohort, a separate validation cohort of over 90 different subjects was used. General study outcomes and caveats: In the study, roughly 160 TCR beta chains were listed as associated with cytomegalovirus. In both the original and validation cohorts, the classifier was reported to diagnose cytomegalovirus status with high specificity and sensitivity. The validation cohort had no HLA typing available for a later analysis, so co-occurrence within that cohort was assessed over all 120 or so repertoires. Three of the identified cytomegalovirus-associated TCR beta chains were confirmed in vitro to be specific for cytomegalovirus antigens. According to the authors, the approach could potentially be generalized to other disease states and immunological phenotypes. Across donors, most TCR sequences were observed very rarely, whereas some public TCRs were present in many individuals. A later analysis found that TCRs clustered in the first cohort also tended to co-occur in the 95 to 150 validation repertoires, with approximately 95% of cluster scores above 0.

CDR3 length: 12 amino acids, cysteine to phenylalanine. The entry retains the CDR3 DNA only, 36 bases that are in frame from base 1. CDR1 and CDR2 are drawn from the germline V gene: SQVTM, ANQGSEA. The V end loses 6 bases and the J end loses 5 bases, and a stretch of 13 bases separates them. Remarks on this clone: The target of this receptor is not known. Base qualities are not at hand, and no much larger clone is one base apart.

Donors formed part of the validation cohort, which comprised about 130 subjects and was distinct from the first cohort of 550 to 850 subjects. Library creation used the immunoSEQ multiplex PCR assay. The authors' pipeline ran thus. To diagnose cytomegalovirus status from the catalog of TCR beta chain sequences, a statistical classification framework was built. TCRdb took over this immuneACCESS table, retaining in-frame rearrangements with V and J assigned. Such tables are incomplete; in checked studies, under half of the missing clones stem from an unresolved V gene, and the remainder is unexplained. V, J and clone size are those of that table, while D and trimming were read from the DNA. Here the sample has more than 150,000 clones; approximately 90% occur a single time. The top ten hold just under 3% of the sample.

This sequence originates from a man between 18 and 35 years old in good health and CMV-seronegative. The chain is encoded by TRBV29-1 joined to TRBJ2-5; D gene: possibly TRBD1, on 5 matching bases. Sequencing was done on a sample of PBMCs. CDR3 reads: CSVGQGAETQYF. The DNA sequence is TGCAGCGTGGGTCAGGGTGCGGAGACCCAGTACTTC.